This T cell receptor (beta chain) was sequenced for a study of radiotherapy plus CTLA-4 blockade in lung cancer. Study-wide context: Patients showed objective responses in 18% of cases and disease control in roughly 31%.

Per the germline V gene, CDR1 is MNHEY and CDR2 is SMNVEV (reference sequence). The CDR3 extends over 18 amino acids. The J segment lost 4 bases and the V segment lost 5 bases, leaving 12 bases of the junction unmatched. Repertoires were generated with immunoSEQ multiplex PCR, while TCRdb's copy carries only in-frame clones and drops some. The sample consists of roughly 70,000 clones, around 87% of them appearing once. The chain carries TRBV27 and TRBJ2-1; 12 nucleotides align to TRBD2. Sequenced here: peripheral blood, sampled from a patient treated with radiotherapy plus ipilimumab. This receptor was identified in a human donor with non-small cell lung cancer that progressed on radiotherapy plus ipilimumab. The CDR3 nucleotides are TGTGCCAGCAGTCTCCACAGACTAGCGGGAGATACATACAATGAGCAGTTCTTC. Its translation is CASSLHRLAGDTYNEQFF.